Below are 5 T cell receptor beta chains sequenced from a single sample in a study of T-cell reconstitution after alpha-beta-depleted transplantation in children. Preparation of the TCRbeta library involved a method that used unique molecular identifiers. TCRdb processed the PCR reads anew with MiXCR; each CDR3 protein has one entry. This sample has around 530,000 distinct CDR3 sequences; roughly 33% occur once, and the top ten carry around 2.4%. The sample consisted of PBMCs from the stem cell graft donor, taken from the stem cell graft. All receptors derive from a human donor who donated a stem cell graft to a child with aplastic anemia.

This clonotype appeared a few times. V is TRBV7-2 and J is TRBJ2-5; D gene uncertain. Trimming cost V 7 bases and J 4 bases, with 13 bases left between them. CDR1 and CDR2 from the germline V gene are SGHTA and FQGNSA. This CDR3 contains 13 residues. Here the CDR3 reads CASNRGVRETQYF. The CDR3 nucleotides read TGTGCCAGCAACCGTGGTGTACGAGAGACCCAGTACTTC.

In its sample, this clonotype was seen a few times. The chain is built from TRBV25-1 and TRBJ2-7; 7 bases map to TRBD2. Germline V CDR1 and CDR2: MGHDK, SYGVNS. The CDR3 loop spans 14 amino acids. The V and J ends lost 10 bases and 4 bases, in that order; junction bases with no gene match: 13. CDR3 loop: CATQSGTPPYEQYV. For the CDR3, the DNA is TGTGCCACCCAGAGCGGGACCCCCCCATACGAGCAGTACGTC.

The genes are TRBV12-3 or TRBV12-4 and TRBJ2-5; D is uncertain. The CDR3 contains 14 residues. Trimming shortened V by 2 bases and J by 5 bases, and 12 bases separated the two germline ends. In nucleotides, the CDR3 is TGTGCCAGCAGTTTAAGGGAAGGGTACGAGACCCAGTACTTC. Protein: CASSLREGYETQYF.

The CDR3 spells CASSFGQGAGEQFF. CDR3 DNA sequence: TGTGCCAGCAGTTTTGGCCAGGGGGCGGGTGAGCAGTTCTTC. The chain has TRBV12-3 or TRBV12-4 and TRBJ2-1; 8 bases are a match to TRBD1. The CDR3 contains 14 residues. The ends lost 3 bases at V and 9 bases at J; junction bases unmatched: 7.

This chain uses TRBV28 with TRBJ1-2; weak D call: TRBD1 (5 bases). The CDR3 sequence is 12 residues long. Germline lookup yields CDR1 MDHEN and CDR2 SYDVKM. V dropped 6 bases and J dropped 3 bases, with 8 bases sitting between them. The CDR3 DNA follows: TGTGCCAGCAGGCAGACAGACTATGGCTACACCTTC. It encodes CASRQTDYGYTF.